The TCR beta chain under discussion was sequenced for a study of cytomegalovirus exposure and HLA in healthy donors. For the study at large: Previous work identified 100 million or so unique TCR beta sequences from about 179 million T cells.

The CDR3 runs to 13 residues. The V and J ends lost 6 bases and 2 bases, in that order; junction bases with no gene match: 5. CDR1 and CDR2 (germline): SQVTM, ANQGSEA. The PCR ran on 60 Vbeta and 13 Jbeta primers. Data came from immunoSEQ multiplex PCR; TCRdb stores just in-frame clones and leaves some out. The sample yields about 100,000 clones, 60% to 85% seen once. The chain carries TRBV29-1 and TRBJ2-7; 9 positions agree with TRBD1. Sample: PBMCs. This TCR came from a man aged 50 to 60 in good health and CMV-seronegative. The CDR3 DNA is TGCAGCGTCCGAGGACAGGGGCCCTACGAGCAGTACTTC. Its translation is CSVRGQGPYEQYF.